The 24 T cell receptor beta chains below were found in one sample sequenced in a study of T cells in localized non-small cell lung cancer. Some clones are missing from TCRdb's copy, which holds only in-frame ones; the method was immunoSEQ multiplex PCR. Among some 2,000 clones listed, 20% to 25% were seen once. The source was normal lung tissue next to the tumor, collected before any cancer treatment. Source of these receptors: a female donor of 60 years or more with stage III squamous cell lung carcinoma.

This chain connects TRBV6-8 to TRBJ2-5; TRBD2 agrees at 11 bases. J lost 4 bases, V lost 2 bases, and 3 bases had no gene match. Germline-derived CDR1 and CDR2 are MNHGY and SAAAGT. The CDR3 is 15 residues long. CDR3 nucleotides: TGTGCCAGCAGTTACCTAGCGGGGGGCCCAGAGACCCAGTACTTC. Translation gives CASSYLAGGPETQYF.

The DNA for the CDR3 is TGTGCCAGCAGCTTTACAGGGGCGGGGGAGACCCAGTACTTC. Translated: CASSFTGAGETQYF. V and J are TRBV11-3 and TRBJ2-5; D perhaps matches TRBD1 (7 bases). In germline, CDR1 is SGHNT, CDR2 YENEEA. Trimming left V 3 bases short and J 5 bases short, with 13 bases between. The CDR3 consists of 14 residues. Together with reference TRBV11-3 and TRBJ2-5, the CDR3 gives the full variable domain: EAGVVQSPRYKIIEKKQPVAFWCNPISGHNTLYWYLQNLGQGPELLIRYENEEAVDDSQLPKDRFSAERLKGVDSTLKIQPAELGDSAVYLCASSFTGAGETQYFGPGTRLLVL.

The J gene is TRBJ2-2, the V gene TRBV19; D may correspond to TRBD1 or TRBD2 (6 bases each). Germline CDR1 and CDR2: LNHDA and SQIVND (reference sequence). The CDR3 is 14 residues long. Trimming removed 5 bases from V and 7 bases from J, with 14 bases in between. The CDR3 spells CASSLSGGHGELFF. Written as DNA, the CDR3 is TGTGCCAGTAGTCTGTCTGGGGGGCACGGGGAGCTGTTTTTT.

This sequence joins TRBV11-3 and TRBJ1-1; possible D gene TRBD1, 5 bases. The V gene's germline CDR1 is SGHNT and CDR2 YENEEA. The CDR3 spans 15 residues. V gave up 5 bases and J gave up 0 bases, with 13 bases separating them. CDR3 nucleotide sequence: TGTGCCAGCAGCAAACGGGGACCCATGAACACTGAAGCTTTCTTT. Translation gives CASSKRGPMNTEAFF.

This chain links TRBV2 with TRBJ2-3, with no clear D. There are 13 residues in the CDR3. The V gene's germline CDR1 is SNHLY and CDR2 FYNNEI. The V and J ends lost 4 bases and 4 bases respectively, with 9 bases between them. CDR3 sequence reads: CASSVVWADTQYF. The CDR3, as DNA: TGTGCCAGCAGTGTTGTATGGGCAGATACGCAGTATTTT.

This clone has more than one count but fewer than ten. The V gene is TRBV11-3, the J gene TRBJ2-5; 7 positions agree with TRBD1. The junction had 11 bases not matched to a gene; V was cut back by 5 bases and J by 2 bases. CDR3 length: 16 amino acids. Germline V gene sequence: CDR1 SGHNT, CDR2 YENEEA. Written as DNA, the CDR3 is TGTGCCAGCAGCCTTAGTTCCGGGACAGCACAAGAGACCCAGTACTTC. This sequence encodes CASSLSSGTAQETQYF.

This clone was seen more than once but under ten times. The chain joins TRBV6-8 to TRBJ2-7; 9 positions match TRBD1. V trimming: 5 bases; J trimming: 0 bases; junction bases outside the gene matches: 5. The CDR3 is made up of 15 amino acids. The germline CDR1 and CDR2 sequences are MNHGY and SAAAGT. The CDR3 DNA sequence: TGTGCCAGCAGTCGGACAGGGGACAGCTCCTACGAGCAGTACTTC. It encodes CASSRTGDSSYEQYF.

This clone was observed a few times. The chain recombines TRBV18 with TRBJ2-3; 7 nucleotides match TRBD1. Germline CDR1 reads KGHSH; CDR2 reads LQKENI. V lost 5 bases, J lost 4 bases, and 3 bases stayed unmatched. The CDR3 has 13 residues. The CDR3 coding sequence is TGTGCCAGCTCAAGGGGACAGCCAGATACGCAGTATTTT. Its translation: CASSRGQPDTQYF.

The chain is built from TRBV5-1 and TRBJ2-6, with unresolved D. Germline CDR1 reads SGHRS; CDR2 reads YFSETQ. V lost 2 bases to trimming and J lost 0 bases, with 6 bases between them. The CDR3 loop spans 15 amino acids. The CDR3 loop is CASSLSGSGANVLTF. The CDR3 DNA follows: TGCGCCAGCAGCTTATCAGGCTCTGGGGCCAACGTCCTGACTTTC.

The chain joins TRBV18 to TRBJ2-1; 8 positions match TRBD1. V lost 0 bases and J lost 7; bases outside the gene matches: 5. This CDR3 is 15 amino acids long. Per the germline V gene, CDR1 is KGHSH and CDR2 is LQKENI. The CDR3 region has the DNA TGTGCCAGCTCACCACCGACGACAGGGGTTAATGAGCAGTTCTTC. Translated, it gives CASSPPTTGVNEQFF.

V is TRBV9 and J is TRBJ2-1; 9 bases map to TRBD1. This CDR3 has 13 residues. With V trimmed by 6 bases and J by 7 bases, 5 bases remained unmatched. Per the germline V gene, CDR1 is SGDLS and CDR2 is YYNGEE. This CDR3 reads CASTVGTGNEQFF. The CDR3 DNA is TGTGCCAGCACCGTCGGGACAGGGAATGAGCAGTTCTTC.

J is TRBJ2-1 and V is TRBV4-1; possibly TRBD2 for D (6 bases). The germline CDR1 and CDR2 sequences are MGHRA and YSYEKL. V lost 4 bases and J lost 0, with 16 bases in between. The CDR3 extends over 17 amino acids. CDR3 bases: TGCGCCAGCAGCCTGGCATTAGCGGAGAGCTCCTACAATGAGCAGTTCTTC. Its protein product is CASSLALAESSYNEQFF.

This clone is medium-sized within its sample. The CDR3 reads CASSTGQGAKTQYF. For the CDR3, the DNA is TGTGCCAGCAGCACCGGACAGGGTGCGAAGACCCAGTACTTC. V is TRBV11-3 and J is TRBJ2-5; 8 nucleotides line up with TRBD1. This CDR3 spans 14 amino acids. Germline lookup yields CDR1 SGHNT and CDR2 YENEEA. V gave up 5 bases and J gave up 6 bases; unmatched junction bases: 8.

The chain combines TRBV28 with TRBJ2-3, with D tentatively TRBD2 (6 bases). Germline CDR1 is MDHEN and CDR2 is SYDVKM. The V end was cut by 10 bases, the J end by 4 bases, with 24 bases between. The CDR3 consists of 16 residues. The CDR3 region is CAILTGGGGGADTQYF. DNA for the CDR3: TGTGCCATACTAACAGGTGGCGGAGGAGGGGCAGATACGCAGTATTTT. The complete variable domain, with remaining parts taken from reference TRBV28 and TRBJ2-3, reads DVKVTQSSRYLVKRTGEKVFLECVQDMDHENMFWYRQDPGLGLRLIYFSYDVKMKEKGDIPEGYSVSREKKERFSLILESASTNQTSMYLCAILTGGGGGADTQYFGPGTRLTVL.

By frequency in the sample, this clone is medium-sized. The V gene is TRBV11-3, the J gene TRBJ1-6; TRBD1 matches at 9 bases. Germline trimming cut 3 bases from V and 1 base from J; bases unmatched to any gene: 7. Per the germline V gene, CDR1 is SGHNT and CDR2 is YENEEA. The CDR3 has 18 residues. CDR3 nucleotides: TGTGCCAGCAGCTTGAACACGGACAGGGGTTCCTATAATTCACCCCTCCACTTT. This encodes CASSLNTDRGSYNSPLHF. Looking up the rest from reference TRBV11-3 and TRBJ1-6 gives the full variable domain: EAGVVQSPRYKIIEKKQPVAFWCNPISGHNTLYWYLQNLGQGPELLIRYENEEAVDDSQLPKDRFSAERLKGVDSTLKIQPAELGDSAVYLCASSLNTDRGSYNSPLHFGNGTRLTVT.

This rearrangement joins TRBV11-3 to TRBJ2-7; tentatively, D is TRBD1 (5 bases). Germline V gene lookup returns CDR1 SGHNT and CDR2 YENEEA. This CDR3 spans 15 amino acids. Trimming took off 2 bases at V and 2 bases at J, with 13 bases between the two ends. DNA of the CDR3: TGTGCCAGCAGCTTATGGGCCGACAGAACCTACGAGCAGTACTTC. It encodes CASSLWADRTYEQYF.

The chain recombines TRBV11-3 with TRBJ2-3; 9 nucleotides match TRBD1. The trim removed 2 bases at V and 4 bases at J, leaving 4 bases unmatched. The length of the CDR3 is 15 residues. Germline lookup yields CDR1 SGHNT and CDR2 YENEEA. In DNA, the CDR3 is TGTGCCAGCAGCTTAAAACAGGGGGCGGCAGATACGCAGTATTTT. Translated: CASSLKQGAADTQYF. The full variable domain, with the rest looked up from reference TRBV11-3 and TRBJ2-3, is EAGVVQSPRYKIIEKKQPVAFWCNPISGHNTLYWYLQNLGQGPELLIRYENEEAVDDSQLPKDRFSAERLKGVDSTLKIQPAELGDSAVYLCASSLKQGAADTQYFGPGTRLTVL.

In this sample, this clone turned up a few times. The chain joins TRBV30 to TRBJ1-6; 9 bases agree with TRBD1. The CDR3 loop spans 14 amino acids. Germline CDR1 GTSNPN, CDR2 SVGIG (reference sequence). The ends lost 3 bases at V and 7 bases at J; junction bases unmatched: 4. CDR3 bases: TGTGCCTGGAGCGCTGGACAGGGGAATTCACCCCTCCACTTT. Its protein is CAWSAGQGNSPLHF.

In this sample, this clone turned up a few times. The V call is TRBV19, the J call TRBJ1-2; a possible D gene is TRBD1 (6 bases). V gave up 6 bases and J gave up 9 bases, with 17 bases separating them. CDR1 and CDR2 from the germline V gene are LNHDA and SQIVND (reference sequence). The CDR3 has 13 amino acids. The CDR3 region is CASSPDRLYRYTF. CDR3 in DNA: TGTGCCAGTAGCCCCGACAGGCTCTACCGCTACACCTTC.

V usage is TRBV29-1 and J usage is TRBJ2-3; 8 bases are a match to TRBD1. V trimming: 4 bases; J trimming: 7 bases; junction bases outside the gene matches: 7. The germline CDR1 and CDR2 sequences are SQVTM and ANQGSEA. CDR3 length: 13 amino acids. The CDR3 sequence: CSVVPQGANTQYF. As DNA, the CDR3 is TGCAGCGTTGTTCCTCAGGGGGCCAATACGCAGTATTTT.

This clone was counted a single time. This chain links TRBV18 with TRBJ1-5; D is unresolved. The germline V gene has CDR1 KGHSH and CDR2 LQKENI. The V end was cut by 5 bases, the J end by 7 bases, with 18 bases between. This CDR3 comprises 15 residues. CDR3 residues: CASSSLPPFRQPQHF. CDR3 nucleotide sequence: TGTGCCAGCTCATCCTTACCCCCTTTCCGACAGCCCCAGCATTTT. The entire variable domain, with the rest obtained from reference TRBV18 and TRBJ1-5, is as follows: NAGVMQNPRHLVRRRGQEARLRCSPMKGHSHVYWYRQLPEEGLKFMVYLQKENIIDESGMPKERFSAEFPKEGPSILRIQQVVRGDSAAYFCASSSLPPFRQPQHFGDGTRLSIL.

V is TRBV19 and J is TRBJ1-1; D might be TRBD1 (5 bases). Trimming removed 3 bases at V and 0 bases at J, with 8 bases between. Germline-derived CDR1 and CDR2 are LNHDA and SQIVND (reference sequence). The CDR3 is made up of 14 amino acids. In DNA, the CDR3 is TGTGCCAGTAGTATGGGGCCCATGAACACTGAAGCTTTCTTT. Protein sequence: CASSMGPMNTEAFF.

The chain links TRBV11-3 to TRBJ1-2; D gene uncertain. The CDR3 spans 16 residues. Germline values: CDR1 SGHNT, CDR2 YENEEA. Trimming removed 0 bases at V and 2 bases at J, with 13 bases between. CDR3 loop: CASSLEIWQRNYGYTF. In DNA form, the CDR3 reads TGTGCCAGCAGCTTAGAGATTTGGCAGAGGAACTATGGCTACACCTTC.

This chain uses TRBV16 with TRBJ2-2; no clear D. Germline V gives CDR1 KGHSY, CDR2 FQNENV. The V gene lost 0 bases and the J gene lost 8 bases, with 7 bases spanning the gap. The CDR3 length is 13 residues. Here the CDR3 DNA reads TGTGCCAGCAGCCAATCAAAGGCAGGGGAGCTGTTTTTT. It yields the protein CASSQSKAGELFF.